The entry that follows covers one T cell receptor (beta chain) sequence. These data are taken from a study of sequential checkpoint blockade in melanoma. Study as a whole: After both sequences, patients received maintenance nivolumab.

Per germline, CDR1 SQVTM and CDR2 ANQGSEA. The CDR3 has 15 residues. V was trimmed by 6 bases and J by 3 bases, leaving 20 bases between them. Sequenced by immunoSEQ multiplex PCR; TCRdb stores in-frame clones only, minus some. The sample gives roughly 36,000 clones, roughly 32% of which show up once; roughly 1.6% is in the top ten. Specified treatment: randomized to nivolumab then ipilimumab (arm A) or the reverse (arm B). DNA-damaging chemotherapy had not been given to any patient beforehand. The TCR comes from a human donor with melanoma. This sequence joins TRBV29-1 and TRBJ1-2, with D possibly TRBD1 on 5 matching bases. The sample consisted of tumor tissue (inferred from file names), taken from a patient given nivolumab and ipilimumab in sequence. The CDR3 spells CSVGDPAIKDYGYTF. The CDR3 bases are TGCAGCGTAGGGGACCCCGCGATTAAAGACTATGGCTACACCTTC.